Listed below are T cell receptor beta chains from one sample, sequenced in a study of T cells in Graves' hyperthyroidism and ophthalmopathy. TCRdb redid the calling of the multiplex PCR reads with MiXCR, one entry per CDR3 protein. The sample consists of some 250,000 distinct CDR3 sequences, over 12% of them appearing once. Sample: blood. Receptors were obtained from a woman aged 45-65 years with Graves' hyperthyroidism that later progressed to Graves' ophthalmopathy. Each CDR3 is given with its conserved first and last residue. The D gene is left open where the match is weak. Where a row states a size, it is once, few, many or the class of an expanded clone; other rows omit it.

CDR3 DNA	CDR3 protein	V gene	clone size	J gene	D gene
TGTGCCAGCAGTGAACGGGACAGGGCACCGTATGGCTACACCTTC	CASSERDRAPYGYTF	TRBV6-1	NA	TRBJ1-2	TRBD1
TGTGCCAGCAGTGTTCGGGAGCAGTACTTC	CASSVREQYF	TRBV7-8	once	TRBJ2-7	NA
TGTGCCATCAGTTGGACTAGCGGGAGCCTTCGGGGCTACAATGAGCAGTTCTTC	CAISWTSGSLRGYNEQFF	TRBV10-3	NA	TRBJ2-1	TRBD2
TGTGCCAGCAGCTCCTCAGGGGGCAGTTCACCCCTCCACTTT	CASSSSGGSSPLHF	TRBV12-3/TRBV12-4	many	TRBJ1-6	TRBD1
TGTGCCAGCAGCCCCCAGGTGGCCGGGGAGCTGTTTTTT	CASSPQVAGELFF	TRBV2	many	TRBJ2-2	NA
TGTGCCAGCAGCTTAAAATTTTCCGGCGGGACCACGAACACCGGGGAGCTGTTTTTT	CASSLKFSGGTTNTGELFF	TRBV11-2	NA	TRBJ2-2	NA
TGTGCCAGCAGCCAAGCCGGACTAGCGAACAATGAGCAGTTCTTC	CASSQAGLANNEQFF	TRBV3-1	many	TRBJ2-1	TRBD2
TGTGCCATCAGTGAGTCCACTAGCGGTTCCTACGAGCAGTACTTC	CAISESTSGSYEQYF	TRBV10-3	many	TRBJ2-7	TRBD2
TGCGCCACCACACGGGACAGGAGCTCCTACAATGAGCAGTTCTTC	CATTRDRSSYNEQFF	TRBV4-1	few	TRBJ2-1	TRBD1
TGTGCCATCAGTGAGTCGGGCATTAAGGGCGAGCAGTACTTC	CAISESGIKGEQYF	TRBV10-3	many	TRBJ2-7	NA
TGTGTCATACAGACAGGGCTTCTTCACACTGAAGCTTTCTTT	CVIQTGLLHTEAFF	TRBV28	many	TRBJ1-1	TRBD1
TGTGCCAGCAGTTCCCCTTCCCAGGCGCAGGATCAGCCCCAGCATTTT	CASSSPSQAQDQPQHF	TRBV27	many	TRBJ1-5	NA
TGTGCCAGCAGCATGGGGAGCACAGATACGCAGTATTTT	CASSMGSTDTQYF	TRBV12-3/TRBV12-4	few	TRBJ2-3	NA
TGTGCCAGCAGTTTATTTCCAGCCAACTATGGCTACACCTTC	CASSLFPANYGYTF	TRBV27	many	TRBJ1-2	NA
TGTGCCAGCAGTTACTGGGACAGGGCGAACTATGGCTACACCTTC	CASSYWDRANYGYTF	TRBV6-5	NA	TRBJ1-2	TRBD1
TGCGCCAGCACCTTGGACTCTGGAAACACCATATATTTT	CASTLDSGNTIYF	TRBV5-1	many	TRBJ1-3	NA
TGTGCCAGCAGCTTAGATCGTTCAGCGACGCAGTATTTT	CASSLDRSATQYF	TRBV11-2	NA	TRBJ2-3	NA